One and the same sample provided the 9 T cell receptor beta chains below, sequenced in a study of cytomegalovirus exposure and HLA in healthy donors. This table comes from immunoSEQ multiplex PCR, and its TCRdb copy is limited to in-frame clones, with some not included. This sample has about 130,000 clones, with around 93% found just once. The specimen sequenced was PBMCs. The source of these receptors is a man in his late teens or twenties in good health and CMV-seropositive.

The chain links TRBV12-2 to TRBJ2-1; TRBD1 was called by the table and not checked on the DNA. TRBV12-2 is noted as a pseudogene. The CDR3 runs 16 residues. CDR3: CASRLAGQSRYNEQFF. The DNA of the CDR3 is TGTGCAAGTCGCTTAGCGGGACAGTCGAGGTACAATGAGCAGTTCTTC.

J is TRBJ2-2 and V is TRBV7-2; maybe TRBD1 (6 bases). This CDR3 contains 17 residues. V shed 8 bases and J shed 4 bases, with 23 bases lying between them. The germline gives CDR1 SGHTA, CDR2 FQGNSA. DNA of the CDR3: TGTGCCAGCGGCCAATCTACAGGGTACGATGGCACCGGGGAGCTGTTTTTT. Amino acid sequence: CASGQSTGYDGTGELFF.

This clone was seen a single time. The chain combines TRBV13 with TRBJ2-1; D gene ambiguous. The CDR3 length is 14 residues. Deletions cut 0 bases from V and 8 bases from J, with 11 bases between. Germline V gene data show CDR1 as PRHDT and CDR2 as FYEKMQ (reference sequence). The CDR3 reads CASSLGRVADEQFF. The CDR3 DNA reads TGTGCCAGCAGCTTAGGCCGAGTCGCCGATGAGCAGTTCTTC.

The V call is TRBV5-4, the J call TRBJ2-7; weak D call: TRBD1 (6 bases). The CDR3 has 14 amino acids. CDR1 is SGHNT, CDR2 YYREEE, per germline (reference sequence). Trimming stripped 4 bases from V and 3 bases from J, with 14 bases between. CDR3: CASSAWTENYEQYF. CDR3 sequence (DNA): TGTGCCAGCAGCGCGTGGACAGAGAACTACGAGCAGTACTTC.

In nucleotides, the CDR3 is TGTGCCAGCAGCCAAAGACTCGATAGCGGGAGTTTAGGGGAGCTGTTTTTT. Translated, it gives CASSQRLDSGSLGELFF. The V and J genes are TRBV14 and TRBJ2-2; 9 bases fit TRBD2. The V gene end was trimmed by 2 bases and the J gene end by 8 bases; junction bases not matched to a gene: 12. Germline V gives CDR1 SGHDN, CDR2 FVKESK. The CDR3 totals 17 residues.

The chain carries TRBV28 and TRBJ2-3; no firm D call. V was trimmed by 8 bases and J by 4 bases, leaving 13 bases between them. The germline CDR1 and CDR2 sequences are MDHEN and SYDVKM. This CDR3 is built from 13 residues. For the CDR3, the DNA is TGTGCCAGCTCCGAAACGGTCGCAGATACGCAGTATTTT. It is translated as CASSETVADTQYF.

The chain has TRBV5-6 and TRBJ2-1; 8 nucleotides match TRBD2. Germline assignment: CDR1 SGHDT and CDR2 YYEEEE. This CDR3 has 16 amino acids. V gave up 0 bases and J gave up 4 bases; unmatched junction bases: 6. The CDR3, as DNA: TGTGCCAGCAGCTTGGCAGCCACTAGCGGTTACAATGAGCAGTTCTTC. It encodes CASSLAATSGYNEQFF.

The CDR3 DNA reads TGTGCCAGCAGCTTAAACGGCGGACTGTACAATGAGCAGTTCTTC. Protein: CASSLNGGLYNEQFF. The genes are TRBV11-3 and TRBJ2-1; TRBD2 might be the D (5 bases). The CDR3 covers 15 residues. Trimming removed 2 bases at V and 4 bases at J, with 12 bases between. Germline V gene sequence: CDR1 SGHNT, CDR2 YENEEA.

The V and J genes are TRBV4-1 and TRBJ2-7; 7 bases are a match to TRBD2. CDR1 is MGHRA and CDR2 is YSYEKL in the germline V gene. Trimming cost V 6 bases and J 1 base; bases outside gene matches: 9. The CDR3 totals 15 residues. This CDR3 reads CASRYREAHSYEQYF. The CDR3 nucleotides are TGCGCCAGCAGGTACCGGGAGGCCCATTCCTACGAGCAGTACTTC.